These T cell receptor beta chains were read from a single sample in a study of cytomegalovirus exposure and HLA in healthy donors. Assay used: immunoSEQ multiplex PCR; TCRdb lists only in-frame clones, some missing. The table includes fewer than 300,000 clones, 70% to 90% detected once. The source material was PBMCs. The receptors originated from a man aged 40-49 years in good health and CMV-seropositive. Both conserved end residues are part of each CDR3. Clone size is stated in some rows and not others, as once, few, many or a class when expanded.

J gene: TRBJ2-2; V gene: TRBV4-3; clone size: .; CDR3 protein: CASSQGAGGGTGELFF
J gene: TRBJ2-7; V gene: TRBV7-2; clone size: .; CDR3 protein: CASSLGLANHEQYF
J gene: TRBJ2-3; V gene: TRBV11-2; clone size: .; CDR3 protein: CASRSWQEATDTQYF
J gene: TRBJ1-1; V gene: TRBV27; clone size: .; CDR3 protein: CASSLQGLGTEAFF
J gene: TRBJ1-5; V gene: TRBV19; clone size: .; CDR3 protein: CASGTGNSNQPQHF
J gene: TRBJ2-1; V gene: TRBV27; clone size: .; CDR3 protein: CASSLFGTGSYNEQFF
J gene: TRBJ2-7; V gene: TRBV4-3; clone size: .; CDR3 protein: CASSQGWTSGKSYEQYF
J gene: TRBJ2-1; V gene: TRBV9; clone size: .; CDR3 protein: CASSVLGDSYNEQFF
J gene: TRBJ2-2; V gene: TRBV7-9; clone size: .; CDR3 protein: CASSPPSGSRTGELFF
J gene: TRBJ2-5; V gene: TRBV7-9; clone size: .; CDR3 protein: CSSSLGSLAGETQYF
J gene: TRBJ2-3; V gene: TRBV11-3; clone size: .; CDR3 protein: CASSLGPLAGSTDTQYF
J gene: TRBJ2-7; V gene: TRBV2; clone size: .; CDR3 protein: CARAGTGGGEQYF
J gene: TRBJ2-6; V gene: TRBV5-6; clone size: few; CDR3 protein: CASRLYSGANVLTF
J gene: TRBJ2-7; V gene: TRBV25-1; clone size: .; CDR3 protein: CASSEYTSGEQYF
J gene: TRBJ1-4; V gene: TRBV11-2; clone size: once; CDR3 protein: CERVDPKGEKLFF
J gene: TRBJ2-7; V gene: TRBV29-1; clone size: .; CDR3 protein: CSVEDQRDEQYF
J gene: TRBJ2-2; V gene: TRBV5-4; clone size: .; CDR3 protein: CASSLVGLTGELFF
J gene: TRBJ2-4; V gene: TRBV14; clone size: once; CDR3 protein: CASSQVTGRNIQYF
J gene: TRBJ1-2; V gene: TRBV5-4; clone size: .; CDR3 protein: CASSLASYGYTF
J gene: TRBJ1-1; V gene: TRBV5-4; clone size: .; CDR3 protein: CASSRDIGGNTEAFF